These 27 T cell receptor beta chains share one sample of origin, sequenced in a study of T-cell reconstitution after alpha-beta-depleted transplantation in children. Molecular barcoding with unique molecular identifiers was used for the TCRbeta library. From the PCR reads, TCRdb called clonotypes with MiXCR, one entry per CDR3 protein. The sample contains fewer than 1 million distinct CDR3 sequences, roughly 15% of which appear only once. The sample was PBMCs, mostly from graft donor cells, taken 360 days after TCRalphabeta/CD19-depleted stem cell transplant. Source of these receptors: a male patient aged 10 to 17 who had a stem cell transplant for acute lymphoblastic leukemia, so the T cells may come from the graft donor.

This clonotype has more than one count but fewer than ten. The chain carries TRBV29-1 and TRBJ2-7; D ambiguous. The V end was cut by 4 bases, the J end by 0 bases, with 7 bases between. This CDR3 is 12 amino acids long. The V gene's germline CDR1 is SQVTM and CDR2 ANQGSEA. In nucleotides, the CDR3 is TGCAGCGTTGGTAGTCCCTCCTACGAGCAGTACTTC. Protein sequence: CSVGSPSYEQYF.

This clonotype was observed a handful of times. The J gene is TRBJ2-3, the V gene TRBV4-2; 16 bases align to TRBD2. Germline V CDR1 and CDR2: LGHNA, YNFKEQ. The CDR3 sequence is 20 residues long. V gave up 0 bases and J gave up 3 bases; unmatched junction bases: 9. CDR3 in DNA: TGTGCCAGCAGCCAAGATCCGGGACTAGCGGGAGGGCGAATTACAGATACGCAGTATTTT. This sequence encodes CASSQDPGLAGGRITDTQYF.

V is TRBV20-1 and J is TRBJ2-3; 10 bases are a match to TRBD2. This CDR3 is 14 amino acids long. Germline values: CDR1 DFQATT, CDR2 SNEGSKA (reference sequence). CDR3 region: CSHAGTSDTDTQYF. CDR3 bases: TGCAGCCACGCCGGGACTAGCGATACAGATACGCAGTATTTT.

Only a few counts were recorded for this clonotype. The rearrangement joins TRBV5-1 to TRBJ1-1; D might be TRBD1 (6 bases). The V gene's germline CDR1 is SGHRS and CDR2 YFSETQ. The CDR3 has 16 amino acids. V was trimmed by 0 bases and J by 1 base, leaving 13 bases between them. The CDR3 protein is CASSLVPGATNTEAFF. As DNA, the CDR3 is TGCGCCAGCAGCTTGGTCCCAGGGGCCACGAACACTGAAGCTTTCTTT.

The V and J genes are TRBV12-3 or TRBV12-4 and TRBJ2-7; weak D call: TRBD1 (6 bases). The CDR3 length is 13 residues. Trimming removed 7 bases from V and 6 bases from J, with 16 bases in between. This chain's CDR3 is CASNATGYAEQYF. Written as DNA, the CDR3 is TGTGCCAGCAACGCCACAGGGTATGCCGAGCAGTACTTC.

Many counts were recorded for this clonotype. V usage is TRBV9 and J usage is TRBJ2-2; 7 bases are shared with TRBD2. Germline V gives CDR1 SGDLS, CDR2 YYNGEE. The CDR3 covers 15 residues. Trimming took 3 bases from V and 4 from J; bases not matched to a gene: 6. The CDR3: CASSGEAGSTGELFF. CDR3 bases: TGTGCCAGCAGCGGCGAAGCGGGATCCACCGGGGAGCTGTTTTTT.

This CDR3 reads CASSRPGGGTGELFF. In nucleotides, the CDR3 is TGCGCCAGCAGCCGCCCAGGGGGCGGAACCGGGGAGCTGTTTTTT. This chain joins TRBV4-1 and TRBJ2-2; the match to TRBD1 covers 8 bases. This CDR3 is 15 amino acids long. The germline V gene has CDR1 MGHRA and CDR2 YSYEKL. Losses at the gene ends were 4 bases for V and 5 bases for J; bases not matched to a gene: 6.

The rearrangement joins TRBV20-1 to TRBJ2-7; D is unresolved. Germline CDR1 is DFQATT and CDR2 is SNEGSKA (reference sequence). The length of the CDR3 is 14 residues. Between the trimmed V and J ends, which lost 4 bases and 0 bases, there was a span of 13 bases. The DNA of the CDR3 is TGCAGTGCTAAAACACTGGGCTTCTCCTACGAGCAGTACTTC. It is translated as CSAKTLGFSYEQYF.

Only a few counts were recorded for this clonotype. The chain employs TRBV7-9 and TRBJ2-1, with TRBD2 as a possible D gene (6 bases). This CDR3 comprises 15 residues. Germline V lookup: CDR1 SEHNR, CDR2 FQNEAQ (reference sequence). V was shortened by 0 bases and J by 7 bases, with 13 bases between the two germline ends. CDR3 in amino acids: CASSLAGWAGNEQFF. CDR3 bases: TGTGCCAGCAGCTTAGCCGGCTGGGCGGGGAATGAGCAGTTCTTC.

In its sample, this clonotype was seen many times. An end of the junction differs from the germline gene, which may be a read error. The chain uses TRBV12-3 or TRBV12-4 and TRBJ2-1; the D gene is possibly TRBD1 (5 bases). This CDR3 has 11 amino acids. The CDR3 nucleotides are TGCGCCAGCAGCAGGGTGAATGAGCAGTTCTTC. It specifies CASSRVNEQFF.

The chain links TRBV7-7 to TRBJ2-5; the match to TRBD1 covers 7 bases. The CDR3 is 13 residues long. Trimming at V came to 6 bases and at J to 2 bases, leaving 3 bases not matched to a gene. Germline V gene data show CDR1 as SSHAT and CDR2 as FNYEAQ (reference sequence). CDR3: CASRQGQQETQYF. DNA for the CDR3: TGTGCCAGCAGGCAGGGACAGCAAGAGACCCAGTACTTC.

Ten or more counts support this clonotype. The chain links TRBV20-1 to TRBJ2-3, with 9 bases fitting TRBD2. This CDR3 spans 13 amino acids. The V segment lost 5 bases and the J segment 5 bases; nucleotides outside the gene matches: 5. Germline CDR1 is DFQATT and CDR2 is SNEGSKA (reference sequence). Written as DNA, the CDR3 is TGCAGTGCTTTAGCGGGAGTGGGAGATACGCAGTATTTT. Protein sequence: CSALAGVGDTQYF.

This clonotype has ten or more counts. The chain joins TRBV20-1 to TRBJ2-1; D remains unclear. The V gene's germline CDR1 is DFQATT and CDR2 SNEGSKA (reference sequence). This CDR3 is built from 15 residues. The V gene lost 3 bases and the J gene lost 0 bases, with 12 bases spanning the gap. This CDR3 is CSASPFPRSYNEQFF. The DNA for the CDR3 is TGCAGTGCTAGTCCCTTTCCCCGCTCCTACAATGAGCAGTTCTTC.

CDR3 in amino acids: CASSQEADTLGEQYF. The DNA of the CDR3 is TGCGCCAGCAGCCAAGAGGCGGACACCCTGGGCGAGCAGTACTTC. V usage is TRBV4-1 and J usage is TRBJ2-7, with D tentatively TRBD1 (5 bases). Germline CDR1 and CDR2: MGHRA and YSYEKL. There are 15 residues in the CDR3. Deletions cut 0 bases from V and 6 bases from J, with 15 bases between.

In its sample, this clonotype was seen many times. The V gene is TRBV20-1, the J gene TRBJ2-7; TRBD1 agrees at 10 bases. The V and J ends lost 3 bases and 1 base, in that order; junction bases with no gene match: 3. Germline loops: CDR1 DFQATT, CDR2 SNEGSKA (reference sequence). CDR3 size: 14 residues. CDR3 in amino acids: CSASMDRGSYEQYF. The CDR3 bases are TGCAGTGCTAGCATGGACAGGGGGTCCTACGAGCAGTACTTC.

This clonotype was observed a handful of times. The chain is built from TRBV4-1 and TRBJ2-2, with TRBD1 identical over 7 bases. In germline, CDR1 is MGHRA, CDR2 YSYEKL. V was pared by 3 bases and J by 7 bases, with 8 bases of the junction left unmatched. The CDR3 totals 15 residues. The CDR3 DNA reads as TGCGCCAGCAGCCACCTCCGGGACAGAGGCGGGGAGCTGTTTTTT. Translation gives CASSHLRDRGGELFF.

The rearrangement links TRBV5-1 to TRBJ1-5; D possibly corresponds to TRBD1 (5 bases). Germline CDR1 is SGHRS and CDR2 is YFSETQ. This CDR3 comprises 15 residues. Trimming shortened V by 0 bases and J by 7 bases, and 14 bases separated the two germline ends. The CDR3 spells CASSLDGDFGQPQHF. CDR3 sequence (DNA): TGCGCCAGCAGCTTGGACGGGGACTTTGGGCAGCCCCAGCATTTT.

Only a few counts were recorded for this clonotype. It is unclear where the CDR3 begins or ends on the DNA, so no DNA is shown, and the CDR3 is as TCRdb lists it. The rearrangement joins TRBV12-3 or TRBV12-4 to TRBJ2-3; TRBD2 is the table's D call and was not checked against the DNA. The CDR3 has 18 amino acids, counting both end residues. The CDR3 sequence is CASSSSRGGIRSTDTQYF.

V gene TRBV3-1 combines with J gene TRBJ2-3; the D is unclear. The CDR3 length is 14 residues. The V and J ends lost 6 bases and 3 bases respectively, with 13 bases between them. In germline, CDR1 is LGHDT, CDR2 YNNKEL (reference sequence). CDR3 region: CASSLRRRTDTQYF. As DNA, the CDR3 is TGTGCCAGCAGTCTCCGACGTAGGACAGATACGCAGTATTTT.

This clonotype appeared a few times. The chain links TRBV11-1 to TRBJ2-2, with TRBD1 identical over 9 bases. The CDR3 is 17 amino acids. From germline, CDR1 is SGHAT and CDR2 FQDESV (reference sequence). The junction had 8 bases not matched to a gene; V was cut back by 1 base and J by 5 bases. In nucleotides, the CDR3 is TGTGCCAGCAGCTTAGTGGTACCGGGACAGGGAACCGGGGAGCTGTTTTTT. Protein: CASSLVVPGQGTGELFF.

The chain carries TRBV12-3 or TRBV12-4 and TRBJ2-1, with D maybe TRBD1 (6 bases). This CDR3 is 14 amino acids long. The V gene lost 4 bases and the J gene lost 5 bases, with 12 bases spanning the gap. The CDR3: CASSSPSGDNEQFF. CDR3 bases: TGTGCCAGCAGTTCACCCTCAGGGGACAATGAGCAGTTCTTC.

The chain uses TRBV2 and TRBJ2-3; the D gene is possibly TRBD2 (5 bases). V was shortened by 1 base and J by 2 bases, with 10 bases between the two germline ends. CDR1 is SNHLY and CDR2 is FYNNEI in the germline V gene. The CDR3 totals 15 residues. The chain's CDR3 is CASSEGETITDTQYF. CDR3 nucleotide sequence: TGTGCCAGCAGTGAAGGGGAGACGATCACAGATACGCAGTATTTT. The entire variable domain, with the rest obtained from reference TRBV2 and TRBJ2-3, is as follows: EPEVTQTPSHQVTQMGQEVILRCVPISNHLYFYWYRQILGQKVEFLVSFYNNEISEKSEIFDDQFSVERPDGSNFTLKIRSTKLEDSAMYFCASSEGETITDTQYFGPGTRLTVL.

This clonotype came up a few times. As DNA, the CDR3 is TGTGCCAGCTCCTCAGGGCCCACCGGGGAGCTGTTTTTT. The encoded protein is CASSSGPTGELFF. This rearrangement joins TRBV2 to TRBJ2-2, with D maybe TRBD1 (5 bases). Trimming removed 8 bases at V and 4 bases at J, with 11 bases between. The germline CDR1 and CDR2 sequences are SNHLY and FYNNEI. The CDR3 loop spans 13 amino acids. The full variable domain, with the rest looked up from reference TRBV2 and TRBJ2-2, is EPEVTQTPSHQVTQMGQEVILRCVPISNHLYFYWYRQILGQKVEFLVSFYNNEISEKSEIFDDQFSVERPDGSNFTLKIRSTKLEDSAMYFCASSSGPTGELFFGEGSRLTVL.

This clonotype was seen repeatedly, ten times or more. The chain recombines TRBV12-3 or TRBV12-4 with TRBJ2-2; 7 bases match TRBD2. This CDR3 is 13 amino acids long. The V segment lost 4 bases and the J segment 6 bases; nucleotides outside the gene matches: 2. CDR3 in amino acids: CASSYLAAGELFF. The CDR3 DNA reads TGTGCCAGCAGTTACCTAGCGGCCGGGGAGCTGTTTTTT.

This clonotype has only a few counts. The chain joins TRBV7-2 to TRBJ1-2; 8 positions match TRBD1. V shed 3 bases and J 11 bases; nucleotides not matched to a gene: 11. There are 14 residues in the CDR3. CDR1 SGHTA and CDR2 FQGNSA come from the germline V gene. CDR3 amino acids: CASSFATGVEGYTF. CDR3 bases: TGTGCCAGCAGCTTCGCGACAGGGGTAGAGGGATACACCTTC.

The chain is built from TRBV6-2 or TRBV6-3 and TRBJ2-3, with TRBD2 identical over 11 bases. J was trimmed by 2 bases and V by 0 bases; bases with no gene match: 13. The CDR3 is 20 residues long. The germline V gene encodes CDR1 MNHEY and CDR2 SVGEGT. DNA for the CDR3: TGTGCCAGCAGTTACTCGACCCCGGGACTAGCGGACGTCCTCACAGATACGCAGTATTTT. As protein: CASSYSTPGLADVLTDTQYF.

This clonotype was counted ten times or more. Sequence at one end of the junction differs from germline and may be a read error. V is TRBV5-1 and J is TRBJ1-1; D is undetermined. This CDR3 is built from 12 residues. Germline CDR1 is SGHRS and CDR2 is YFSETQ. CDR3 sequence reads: CASSLVNTEAFF. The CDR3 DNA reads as TGTGCCAGCAGCCTAGTGAACACTGAAGCTTTCTTT.